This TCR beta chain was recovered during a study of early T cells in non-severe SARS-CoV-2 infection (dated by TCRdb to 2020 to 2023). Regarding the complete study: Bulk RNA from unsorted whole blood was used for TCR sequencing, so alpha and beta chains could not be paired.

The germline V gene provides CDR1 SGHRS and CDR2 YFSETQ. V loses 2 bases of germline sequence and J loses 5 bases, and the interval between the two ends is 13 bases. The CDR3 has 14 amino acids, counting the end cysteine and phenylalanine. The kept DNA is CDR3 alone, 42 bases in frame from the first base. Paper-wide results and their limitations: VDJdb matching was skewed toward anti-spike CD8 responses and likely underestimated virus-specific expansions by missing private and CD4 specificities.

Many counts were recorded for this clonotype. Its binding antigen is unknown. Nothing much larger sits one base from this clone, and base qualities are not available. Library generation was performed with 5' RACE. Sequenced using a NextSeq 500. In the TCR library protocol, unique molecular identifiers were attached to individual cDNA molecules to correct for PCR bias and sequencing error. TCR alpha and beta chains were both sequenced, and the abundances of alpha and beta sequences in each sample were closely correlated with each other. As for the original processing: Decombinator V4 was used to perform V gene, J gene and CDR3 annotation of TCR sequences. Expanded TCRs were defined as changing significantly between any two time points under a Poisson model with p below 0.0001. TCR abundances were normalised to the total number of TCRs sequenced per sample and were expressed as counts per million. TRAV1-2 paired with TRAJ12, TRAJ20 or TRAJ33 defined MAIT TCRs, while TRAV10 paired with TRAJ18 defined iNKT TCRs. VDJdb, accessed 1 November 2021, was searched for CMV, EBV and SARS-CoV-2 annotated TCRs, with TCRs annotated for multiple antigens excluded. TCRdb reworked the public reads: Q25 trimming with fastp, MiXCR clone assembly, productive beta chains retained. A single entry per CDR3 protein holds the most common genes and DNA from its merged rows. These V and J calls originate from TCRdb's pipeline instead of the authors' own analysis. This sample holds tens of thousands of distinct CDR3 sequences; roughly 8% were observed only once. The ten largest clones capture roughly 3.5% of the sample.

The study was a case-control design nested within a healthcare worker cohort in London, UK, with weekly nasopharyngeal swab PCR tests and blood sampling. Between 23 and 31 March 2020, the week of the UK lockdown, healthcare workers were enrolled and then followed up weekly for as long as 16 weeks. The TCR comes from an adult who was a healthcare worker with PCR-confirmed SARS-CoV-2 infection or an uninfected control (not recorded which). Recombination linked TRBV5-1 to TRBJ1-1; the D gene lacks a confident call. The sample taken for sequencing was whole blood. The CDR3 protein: CASSLIPGGTEAFF. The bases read TGCGCCAGCAGCTTAATACCCGGTGGGACTGAAGCTTTCTTT.